This T cell receptor beta chain was identified in a study of cytomegalovirus exposure and HLA in healthy donors. Background on the study: HLA-typed donors were the source of about 85 million unique TCRs, which an early data release held. Of the donors genotyped, approximately 430 in all, around 77% fell in the Caucasian-associated ancestry cluster. General observations from the study: TCR beta chains numbering some 160 were designated cytomegalovirus-associated. In a later analysis, specific HLA alleles were associated with around 17,000 TCR beta sequences at a 0.05 false discovery rate.

Primers included in the PCR were 60 Vbeta and 13 Jbeta primers. The protocol was immunoSEQ multiplex PCR, while the TCRdb copy is restricted to in-frame clones and leaves out a portion. This table holds more than 95,000 clones, about four fifths found once. This CDR3 comprises 16 residues. The germline CDR1 and CDR2 sequences are SGHRS and YFSETQ. V was trimmed by 0 bases and J by 4 bases, leaving 14 bases between them. This clone was picked up a small number of times. Its antigen is as yet unknown. Sequences were obtained from PBMCs. This clonotype originated in a man aged 35 to 55 in good health and CMV-seronegative. The chain is built from TRBV5-1 and TRBJ1-3; no reliable D call. DNA for the CDR3: TGCGCCAGCAGCTTGGACGGGTCAAAAAACGGAAACACCATATATTTT. This codes for CASSLDGSKNGNTIYF. The full variable domain, its missing parts supplied by reference TRBV5-1 and TRBJ1-3, is KAGVTQTPRYLIKTRGQQVTLSCSPISGHRSVSWYQQTPGQGLQFLFEYFSETQRNKGNFPGRFSGRQFSNSRSEMNVSTLELGDSALYLCASSLDGSKNGNTIYFGEGSWLTVV.